This T cell receptor (beta chain) was captured by sequencing in a study of cytomegalovirus exposure and HLA in healthy donors. PCR involved 60 Vbeta and 13 Jbeta primers. Sequenced by immunoSEQ multiplex PCR; TCRdb stores in-frame clones only, minus some. The table has roughly 140,000 clones, approximately 80% seen once; the top ten hold about 2.9%. Germline CDR1 SGHTA, CDR2 FQGTGA. Trimming removed 5 bases from V and 11 bases from J; junction bases left unmatched: 6. The CDR3 runs 12 residues. Sequenced sample: PBMCs. The clonotype originates from a female donor in good health and CMV-seronegative. The rearrangement joins TRBV7-3 to TRBJ2-5, with 9 nucleotides matching TRBD1. This CDR3 is CASSIDRGEQYF. CDR3 DNA: TGTGCCAGCAGCATAGACAGGGGGGAGCAGTACTTC. Combining the CDR3 with reference TRBV7-3 and TRBJ2-5 gives the whole variable domain GAGVSQTPSNKVTEKGKYVELRCDPISGHTALYWYRQSLGQGPEFLIYFQGTGAADDSGLPNDRFFAVRPEGSVSTLKIQRTERGDSAVYLCASSIDRGEQYFGPGTRLLVL.